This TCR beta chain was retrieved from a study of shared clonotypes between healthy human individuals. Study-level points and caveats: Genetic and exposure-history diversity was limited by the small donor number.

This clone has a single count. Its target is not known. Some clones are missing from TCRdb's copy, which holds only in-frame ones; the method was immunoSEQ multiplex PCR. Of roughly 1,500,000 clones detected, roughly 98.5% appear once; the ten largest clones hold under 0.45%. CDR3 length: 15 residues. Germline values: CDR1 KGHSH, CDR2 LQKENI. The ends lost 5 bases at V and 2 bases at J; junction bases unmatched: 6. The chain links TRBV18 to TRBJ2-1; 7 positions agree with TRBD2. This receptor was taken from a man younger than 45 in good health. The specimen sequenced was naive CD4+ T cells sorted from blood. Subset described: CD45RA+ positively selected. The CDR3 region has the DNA TGTGCCAGCTCAGCCGGGACTACGACCTACAATGAGCAGTTCTTC. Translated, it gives CASSAGTTTYNEQFF.